A selection of T cell receptor beta chains follows, all from one sample in a study of blood T cell repertoires in COVID-19. TCRdb keeps only in-frame clones here, not all; method: immunoSEQ multiplex PCR. The table records around 200,000 clones, roughly 86% of them present only once. Sequencing was done on a sample of PBMCs or T cells enriched from blood (not recorded which). All receptors come from a man in his forties with acute COVID-19. Both conserved end residues are part of each CDR3. The D gene is left open where the match is weak.

j_call v_call d_call cdr3_aa
TRBJ2-5 TRBV5-1 TRBD2 CASSLVGTSGAQETQYF
TRBJ1-6 TRBV10-3 NA CATRDTDLSLHF
TRBJ1-1 TRBV18 NA CASTAVPRDTEAFF
TRBJ1-2 TRBV19 NA CASRLRDSYGYTF
TRBJ1-2 TRBV5-5 NA CASSADGGDPNYGYTF
TRBJ1-5 TRBV28 TRBD1 CASDWDRVISNQPQHF
TRBJ1-1 TRBV11-2 NA CASSLSLTEAFF
TRBJ2-7 TRBV9 NA CASSVGPAEYYEQYF
TRBJ2-7 TRBV15 NA CATSSRSRGEQYF
TRBJ2-1 TRBV27 TRBD1 CASSRSPTGGRYNEQFF
TRBJ1-6 TRBV7-8 TRBD1 CASSGDREVSPLHF
TRBJ2-4 TRBV3-1/TRBV3-2 NA CASSQVADIQYF
TRBJ2-7 TRBV4-2 TRBD2 CASSQDRSGTPYEQYF
TRBJ2-5 TRBV5-1 NA CASHQEVQETQYF
TRBJ2-1 TRBV27 TRBD1 CASSVGTGIYNEQFF
TRBJ1-4 TRBV3-1/TRBV3-2 TRBD1 CASSLRGSEKLFF
TRBJ1-1 TRBV28 NA CASSSGSRQWETEAFF
TRBJ1-1 TRBV6-4 NA CASSPTGDTEAFF
TRBJ2-1 TRBV9 TRBD2 CASSVAGAGGFYNEQFF
TRBJ2-3 TRBV4-1 NA CASSQELDTQYF
TRBJ2-7 TRBV29-1 NA CSARTVYEQYF
TRBJ1-4 TRBV28 NA CASSQGGSSGEKLFF
TRBJ2-1 TRBV4-1 TRBD2 CASSLAGAEQFF
TRBJ2-7 TRBV5-8 TRBD1 CASSGGQGPHEQYF
TRBJ2-1 TRBV7-3 TRBD2 CASSPPGGRYNEQFF
TRBJ2-1 TRBV19 NA CASSMPAGGSYNEQFF
TRBJ1-1 TRBV27 TRBD1 CASSPTGFNTEAFF
TRBJ2-2 TRBV7-7 NA CASSSRVGTGELFF
TRBJ1-6 TRBV5-1 NA CASSLGSQGLDSPLHF
TRBJ1-2 TRBV6-6 NA CASFFPGDGYTF
TRBJ2-5 TRBV28 NA CASRTGQGPWGTQYF
TRBJ1-5 TRBV28 NA CASRPGLGGLPQHF
TRBJ1-2 TRBV12-5 NA CASGLEENYGYTF
TRBJ2-3 TRBV11-2 TRBD2 CASRDGLAGTDTQYF
TRBJ2-1 TRBV7-9 TRBD1 CASSLAWGQGGGNEQFF
TRBJ1-3 TRBV7-6 NA CASSLAPGRSGNTIYF
TRBJ2-5 TRBV14 TRBD2 CASSHLSGREETQYF
TRBJ1-2 TRBV27 NA CASSLWGGTGNYGYTF
TRBJ1-3 TRBV5-1 TRBD1 CASSLGQGARSGNTIYF
TRBJ1-5 TRBV7-9 TRBD1 CASSWETGEGSNQPQHF
TRBJ2-2 TRBV11-2 TRBD1 CASSLEGQGVSGELFF
TRBJ2-3 TRBV10-3 TRBD1 CAISEARQGQGTDTQYF
TRBJ1-5 TRBV24-1 TRBD1 CATSDSDRGNQPQHF
TRBJ2-1 TRBV7-3 TRBD2 CASSSQPSGGRFF
TRBJ2-3 TRBV28 TRBD2 CASSLVRSGSKTQYF
TRBJ1-5 TRBV7-8 NA CASSRGRTGDQPQHF
TRBJ1-1 TRBV7-9 NA CASSFRSGRDEAFF
TRBJ2-2 TRBV10-3 NA CAISTGTKNTGELFF
TRBJ1-5 TRBV2 TRBD1 CASSGGTGSQPQHF
TRBJ1-2 TRBV19 NA CASSTQRGYTF
TRBJ2-1 TRBV27 TRBD2 CASSPGGSSYNEQFF
TRBJ2-3 TRBV5-5 NA CASSLAAGAGTDTQYF
TRBJ2-7 TRBV25-1 TRBD1 CASSLLPTGSEQYF
TRBJ2-3 TRBV5-1 TRBD2 CASSLGTSGSDTQYF
TRBJ2-1 TRBV9 TRBD2 CASSVGGSGGDEQFF
TRBJ2-5 TRBV7-7 TRBD2 CASSSRAGGAETQYF
TRBJ2-7 TRBV5-1 TRBD2 CASSLEASGGTTGYF